This T cell receptor beta chain was sequenced for a study of cytomegalovirus exposure and HLA in healthy donors. Study-wide results and caveats: There were several of the most significant clusters that appeared linked to common viral pathogens in a later analysis.

A few counts support this clone. The antigen remains undetermined. Primers: 60 Vbeta forward and 13 Jbeta reverse. Some clones are missing from TCRdb's copy, which holds only in-frame ones; the method was immunoSEQ multiplex PCR. The table shows under 150,000 clones, with about four fifths occurring only once. V gave up 1 base and J gave up 3 bases; unmatched junction bases: 4. The CDR3 runs to 15 residues. Per the germline V gene, CDR1 is SEHNR and CDR2 is FQNEAQ (reference sequence). The chain has TRBV7-9 and TRBJ1-1, with TRBD1 identical over 8 bases. The sample taken for sequencing was PBMCs. This clonotype originated in a man aged 30 to 39 in good health and CMV-seronegative. CDR3 coding DNA: TGTGCCAGCAGCTTAGTTGGACAGGGATACACTGAAGCTTTCTTT. Its protein is CASSLVGQGYTEAFF.